This T cell receptor beta chain came from a study of cytomegalovirus exposure and HLA in healthy donors. Findings of the study overall: Testing in vitro showed a few CMV-associated chains specific for CMV antigens.

The germline CDR1 and CDR2 sequences are MNHNS and SASEGT. This CDR3 is 15 amino acids long. Germline trimming cut 1 base from V and 5 bases from J; bases unmatched to any gene: 7. With 60 Vbeta and 13 Jbeta primers, the PCR was carried out. The repertoire was sequenced with immunoSEQ multiplex PCR; TCRdb's copy has only in-frame clones and lacks some. The table lists 50,000 or so clones, around 70% of them singletons. In regard to this clone: The antigen is not known.

This chain joins TRBV6-1 and TRBJ2-5; TRBD1 matches at 7 bases. The sample comprised PBMCs. This TCR derives from a man aged 18 to 29 in good health and CMV-seronegative. The CDR3 loop reads CASSEDVTGLETQYF. For the CDR3, the DNA is TGTGCCAGCAGTGAAGACGTGACAGGGTTGGAGACCCAGTACTTC.